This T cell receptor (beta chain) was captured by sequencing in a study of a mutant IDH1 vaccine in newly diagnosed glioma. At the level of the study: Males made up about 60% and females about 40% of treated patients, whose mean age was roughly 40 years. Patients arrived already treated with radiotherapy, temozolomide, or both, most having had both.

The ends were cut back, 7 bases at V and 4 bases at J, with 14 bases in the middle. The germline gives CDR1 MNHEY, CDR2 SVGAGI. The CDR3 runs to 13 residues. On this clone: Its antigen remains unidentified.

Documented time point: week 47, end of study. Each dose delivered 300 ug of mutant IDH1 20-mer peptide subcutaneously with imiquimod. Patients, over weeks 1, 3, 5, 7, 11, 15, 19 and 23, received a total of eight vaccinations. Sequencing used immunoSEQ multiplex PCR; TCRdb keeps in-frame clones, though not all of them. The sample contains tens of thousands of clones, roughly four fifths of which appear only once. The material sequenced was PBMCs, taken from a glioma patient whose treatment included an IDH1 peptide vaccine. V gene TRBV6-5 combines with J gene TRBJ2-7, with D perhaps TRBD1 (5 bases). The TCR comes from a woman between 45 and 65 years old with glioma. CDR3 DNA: TGTGCCAGCAAGGCAGGGATGGGGTACGAGCAGTACTTC. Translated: CASKAGMGYEQYF.